What follows describes a single TCR beta chain. As originally analysed: Reference gene primer amplification yielded estimated nucleated cell counts. Method: immunoSEQ multiplex PCR; TCRdb's copy keeps in-frame clones and lacks some. V, J and clone size are those of that table, while D and trimming were read from the DNA. The sample lists fewer than 90,000 clones; approximately 80% were seen once. Recruited during active infection, patients (from Seattle) were subsequently followed longitudinally. This sample is part of a study of blood T cell repertoires in COVID-19. Turning to the study itself: Acute and convalescent COVID-19 specimens originated in the United States, Italy and Spain. The cDNA or gDNA used as material had been derived from T cells, B-cell-depleted T cells, or PBMCs.

Germline V gene lookup returns CDR1 WSHSY and CDR2 SAAADI. V gave up 5 bases and J gave up 1 base, with 11 bases separating them. The CDR3 has 14 amino acids. The chain has TRBV10-2 and TRBJ2-5; D possibly corresponds to TRBD1 (5 bases). This TCR derives from a man in his 70s with COVID-19, enrolled during active disease. Material: peripheral blood. The CDR3 DNA reads as TGCGCCAGCAGTCCTACAGGTGGCCAAGAGACCCAGTACTTC. Its protein product is CASSPTGGQETQYF.